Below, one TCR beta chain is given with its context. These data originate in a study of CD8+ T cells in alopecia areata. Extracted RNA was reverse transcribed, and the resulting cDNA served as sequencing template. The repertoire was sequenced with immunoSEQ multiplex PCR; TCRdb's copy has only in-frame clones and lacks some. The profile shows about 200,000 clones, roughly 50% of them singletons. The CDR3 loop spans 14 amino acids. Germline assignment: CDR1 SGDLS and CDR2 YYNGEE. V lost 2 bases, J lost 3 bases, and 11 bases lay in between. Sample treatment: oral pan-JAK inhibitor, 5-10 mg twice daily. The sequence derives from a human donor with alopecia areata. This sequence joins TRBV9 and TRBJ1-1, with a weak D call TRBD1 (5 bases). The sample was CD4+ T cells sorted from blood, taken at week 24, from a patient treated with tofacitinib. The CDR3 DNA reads TGTGCCAGCAGCGTCGACAGCTTCCACACTGAAGCTTTCTTT. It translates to CASSVDSFHTEAFF. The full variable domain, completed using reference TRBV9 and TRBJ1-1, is DSGVTQTPKHLITATGQRVTLRCSPRSGDLSVYWYQQSLDQGLQFLIQYYNGEERAKGNILERFSAQQFPDLHSELNLSSLELGDSALYFCASSVDSFHTEAFFGQGTRLTVV.